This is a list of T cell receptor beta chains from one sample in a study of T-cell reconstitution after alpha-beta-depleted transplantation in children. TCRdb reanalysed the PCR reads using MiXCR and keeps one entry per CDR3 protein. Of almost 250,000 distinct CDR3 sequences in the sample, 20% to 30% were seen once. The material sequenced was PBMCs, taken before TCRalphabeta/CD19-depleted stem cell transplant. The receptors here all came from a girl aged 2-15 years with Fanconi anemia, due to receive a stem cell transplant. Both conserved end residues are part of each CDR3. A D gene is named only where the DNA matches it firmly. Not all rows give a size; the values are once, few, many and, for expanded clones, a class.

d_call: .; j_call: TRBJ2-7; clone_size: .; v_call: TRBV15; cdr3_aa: CATSRDKTFGEQYF; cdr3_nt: TGTGCCACCAGCAGAGATAAAACGTTCGGAGAGCAGTACTTC
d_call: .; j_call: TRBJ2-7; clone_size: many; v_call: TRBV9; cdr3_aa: CASSAGYTVDEQYF; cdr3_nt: TGTGCCAGCAGCGCAGGGTATACAGTCGACGAGCAGTACTTC
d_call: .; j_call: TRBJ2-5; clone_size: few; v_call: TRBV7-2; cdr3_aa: CASSLARGETQYF; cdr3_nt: TGTGCCAGCAGCTTAGCGCGGGGAGAGACCCAGTACTTC
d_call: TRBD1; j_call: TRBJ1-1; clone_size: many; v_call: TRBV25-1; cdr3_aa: CASTTGAGTEAFF; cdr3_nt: TGTGCCAGCACGACAGGGGCGGGGACTGAAGCTTTCTTT
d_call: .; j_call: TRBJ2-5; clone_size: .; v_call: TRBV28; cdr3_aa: CASEGSFQETQYF; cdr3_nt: TGTGCCAGCGAAGGGTCCTTCCAAGAGACCCAGTACTTC
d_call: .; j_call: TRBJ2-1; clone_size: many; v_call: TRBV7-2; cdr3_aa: CASSSINEQFF; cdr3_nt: TGTGCCAGCAGCTCCATCAATGAGCAGTTCTTC
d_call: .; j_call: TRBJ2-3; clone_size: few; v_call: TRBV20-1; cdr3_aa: CSAREGVPDTQYF; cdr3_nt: TGCAGTGCTAGAGAGGGGGTTCCAGATACGCAGTATTTT
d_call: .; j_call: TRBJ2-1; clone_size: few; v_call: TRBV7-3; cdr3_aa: CASSLTGGPADEQFF; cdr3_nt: TGTGCCAGCAGCTTAACGGGGGGGCCGGCCGATGAGCAGTTCTTC
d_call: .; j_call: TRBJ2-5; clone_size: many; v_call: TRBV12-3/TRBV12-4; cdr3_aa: CASSLLAVYQETQYF; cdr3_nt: TGTGCCAGCAGTTTGTTGGCGGTATACCAAGAGACCCAGTACTTC
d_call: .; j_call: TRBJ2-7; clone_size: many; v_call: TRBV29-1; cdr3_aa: CSMIRGGSYEQYF; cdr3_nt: TGCAGCATGATCCGGGGTGGCTCCTACGAGCAGTACTTC
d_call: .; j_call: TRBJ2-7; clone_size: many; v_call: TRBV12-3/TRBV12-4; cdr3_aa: CASEESGAYEQYF; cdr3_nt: TGTGCCAGCGAGGAATCCGGGGCATACGAGCAGTACTTC
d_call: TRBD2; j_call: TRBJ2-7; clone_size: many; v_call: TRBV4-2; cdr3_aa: CASTESPTREGEQYF; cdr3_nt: TGTGCCAGCACCGAATCGCCGACGCGGGAGGGGGAGCAGTACTTC
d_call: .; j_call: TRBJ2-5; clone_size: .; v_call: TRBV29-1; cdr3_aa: CSVAFRQETQYF; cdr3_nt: TGCAGCGTTGCTTTCCGTCAAGAGACCCAGTACTTC
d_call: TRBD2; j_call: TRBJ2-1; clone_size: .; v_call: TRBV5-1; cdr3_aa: CASSAGLAGSGVGQFF; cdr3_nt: TGCGCCAGCAGCGCGGGACTAGCGGGATCCGGGGTAGGGCAGTTCTTC
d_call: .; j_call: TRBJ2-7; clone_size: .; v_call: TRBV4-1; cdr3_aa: CASSQELRYEQYF; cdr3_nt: TGCGCCAGCAGCCAAGAGTTGCGCTACGAGCAGTACTTC
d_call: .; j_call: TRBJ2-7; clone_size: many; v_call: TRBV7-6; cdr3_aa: CASSLIGAPEREQYF; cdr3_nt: TGTGCCAGCAGCTTAATAGGAGCCCCGGAGAGGGAGCAGTACTTC
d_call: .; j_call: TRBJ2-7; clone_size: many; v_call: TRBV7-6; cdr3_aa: CASSLDGRGIYEQYF; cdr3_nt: TGTGCCAGCAGCTTAGACGGTAGGGGGATTTACGAGCAGTACTTC
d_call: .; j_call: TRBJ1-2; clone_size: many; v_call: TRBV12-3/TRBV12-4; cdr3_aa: CASSQYGTKGDYGYTF; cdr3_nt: TGTGCCAGCAGCCAATACGGGACTAAGGGTGACTATGGCTACACCTTC
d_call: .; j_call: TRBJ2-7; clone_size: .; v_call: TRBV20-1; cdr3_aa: CSAGGGLYEQYF; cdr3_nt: TGCAGTGCTGGGGGAGGACTATACGAGCAGTACTTC
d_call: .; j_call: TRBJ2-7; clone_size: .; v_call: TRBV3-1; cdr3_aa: CASSQVEQYF; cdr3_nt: TGTGCCAGCAGCCAGGTCGAGCAGTACTTC
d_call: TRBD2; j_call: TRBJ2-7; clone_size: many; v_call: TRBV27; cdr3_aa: CASSLRTTSGNPHEQYF; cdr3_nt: TGTGCCAGCAGTTTACGAACGACTAGCGGGAACCCCCACGAGCAGTACTTC
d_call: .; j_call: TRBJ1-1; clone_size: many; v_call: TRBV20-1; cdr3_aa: CSVLTAPEAFF; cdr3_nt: TGCAGTGTTTTGACCGCGCCTGAAGCTTTCTTT
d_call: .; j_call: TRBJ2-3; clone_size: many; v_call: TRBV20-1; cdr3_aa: CSARDWSTDTQYF; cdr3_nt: TGCAGTGCTAGAGATTGGAGCACAGATACGCAGTATTTT
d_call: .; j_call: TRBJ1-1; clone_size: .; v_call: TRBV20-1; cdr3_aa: CSAREGVRTEAFF; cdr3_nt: TGCAGTGCTAGGGAGGGGGTACGAACTGAAGCTTTCTTT
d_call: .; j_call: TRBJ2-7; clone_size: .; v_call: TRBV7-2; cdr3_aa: CASRDTRNYEQYF; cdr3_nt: TGTGCCAGCAGGGATACTAGAAACTACGAGCAGTACTTC
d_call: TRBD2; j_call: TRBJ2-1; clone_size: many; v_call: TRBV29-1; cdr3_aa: CSVGLAAYNEQFF; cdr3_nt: TGCAGCGTTGGACTAGCGGCCTACAATGAGCAGTTCTTC